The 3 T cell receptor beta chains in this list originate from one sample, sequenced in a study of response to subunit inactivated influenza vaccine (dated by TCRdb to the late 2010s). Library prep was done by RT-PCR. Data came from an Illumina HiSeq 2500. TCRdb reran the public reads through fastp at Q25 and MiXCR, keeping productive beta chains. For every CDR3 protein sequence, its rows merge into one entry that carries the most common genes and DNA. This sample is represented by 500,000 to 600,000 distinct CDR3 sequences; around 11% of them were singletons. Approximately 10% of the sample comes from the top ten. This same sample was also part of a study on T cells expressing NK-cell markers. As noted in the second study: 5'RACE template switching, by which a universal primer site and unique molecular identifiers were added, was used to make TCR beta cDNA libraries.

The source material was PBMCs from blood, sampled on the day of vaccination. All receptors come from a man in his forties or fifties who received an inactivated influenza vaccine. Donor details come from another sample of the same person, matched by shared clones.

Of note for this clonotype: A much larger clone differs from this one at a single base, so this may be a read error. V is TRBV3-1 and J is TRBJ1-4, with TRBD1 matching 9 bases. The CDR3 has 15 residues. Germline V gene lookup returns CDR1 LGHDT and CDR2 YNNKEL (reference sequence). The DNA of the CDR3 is TGTGCCAGCCGCCAAGGGACAGGGACGGGGGAAAAACTGTTTTTT. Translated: CASRQGTGTGEKLFF.

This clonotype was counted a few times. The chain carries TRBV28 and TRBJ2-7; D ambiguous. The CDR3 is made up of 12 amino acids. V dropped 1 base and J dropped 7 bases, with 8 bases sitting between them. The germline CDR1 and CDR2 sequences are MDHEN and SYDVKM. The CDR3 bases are TGTGCCAGCAGTTTATTTGGGTTGGAGCAGTACTTC. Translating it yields CASSLFGLEQYF.

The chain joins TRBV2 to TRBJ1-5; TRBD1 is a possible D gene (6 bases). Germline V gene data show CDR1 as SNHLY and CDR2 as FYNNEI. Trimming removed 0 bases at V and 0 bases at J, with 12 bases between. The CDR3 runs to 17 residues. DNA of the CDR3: TGTGCCAGCAGTGAAGCCCCCTGGACAGTTAGCAATCAGCCCCAGCATTTT. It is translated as CASSEAPWTVSNQPQHF.